A selection of T cell receptor beta chains follows, all from one sample in a study of shared clonotypes between healthy human individuals. Data came from immunoSEQ multiplex PCR; TCRdb stores just in-frame clones and leaves some out. The sample includes over a million clones, roughly 75% seen only once; the top ten take 1.5%. The sample taken for sequencing was memory CD4+ T cells sorted from blood. The receptors here all came from a man between 18 and 35 years old in good health. Each CDR3 is given without its conserved first and last residue.

v_gene: TRBV19
CDR3aa: ASSNPSGGTDTQY

v_gene: TRBV25-1
CDR3aa: ASIGDRRGNQPQH

v_gene: TRBV7-7
CDR3aa: ASSLPPGQGDYAKNIQY

v_gene: TRBV15
CDR3aa: ATSPGTTVSYGYT

v_gene: TRBV28
CDR3aa: ASSPLELGAF

v_gene: TRBV6-1
CDR3aa: ASGDFSYEQY

v_gene: TRBV7-2
CDR3aa: ASSLDGRASDTQY

v_gene: TRBV5-4
CDR3aa: ASSWGYTYEQY

v_gene: TRBV11-3
CDR3aa: ASSLRGGTDTQY

v_gene: TRBV4-1
CDR3aa: ASSQVGRDREGEKLF

v_gene: TRBV2
CDR3aa: ASSATSYEQY

v_gene: TRBV5-1
CDR3aa: ASSPRGTEAF

v_gene: TRBV9
CDR3aa: ASSVALGAGGQDTQY

v_gene: TRBV19
CDR3aa: ATSPGSLTTAPNYGYT

v_gene: TRBV5-1
CDR3aa: ASSPGNAFDYGYT

v_gene: TRBV19
CDR3aa: ASSTGPTVSSPLH

v_gene: TRBV13
CDR3aa: ASSSASGSYEQY

v_gene: TRBV18
CDR3aa: ASSPYQSYEQY

v_gene: TRBV5-1
CDR3aa: ASSFTGGTMNTEAF

v_gene: TRBV5-1
CDR3aa: ASSLGTSQETQY

v_gene: TRBV5-1
CDR3aa: ASSSSSFSYEQY

v_gene: TRBV5-1
CDR3aa: ASSLSGQGGKNIQY

v_gene: TRBV11-2
CDR3aa: ASSLRQPGPYEQY

v_gene: TRBV6-4
CDR3aa: ASRNVHGGNTEAF

v_gene: TRBV13
CDR3aa: ASSLLAKNIQY

v_gene: TRBV2
CDR3aa: ASSARLAGGGDTQY

v_gene: TRBV7-2
CDR3aa: ASSRQSDTQY